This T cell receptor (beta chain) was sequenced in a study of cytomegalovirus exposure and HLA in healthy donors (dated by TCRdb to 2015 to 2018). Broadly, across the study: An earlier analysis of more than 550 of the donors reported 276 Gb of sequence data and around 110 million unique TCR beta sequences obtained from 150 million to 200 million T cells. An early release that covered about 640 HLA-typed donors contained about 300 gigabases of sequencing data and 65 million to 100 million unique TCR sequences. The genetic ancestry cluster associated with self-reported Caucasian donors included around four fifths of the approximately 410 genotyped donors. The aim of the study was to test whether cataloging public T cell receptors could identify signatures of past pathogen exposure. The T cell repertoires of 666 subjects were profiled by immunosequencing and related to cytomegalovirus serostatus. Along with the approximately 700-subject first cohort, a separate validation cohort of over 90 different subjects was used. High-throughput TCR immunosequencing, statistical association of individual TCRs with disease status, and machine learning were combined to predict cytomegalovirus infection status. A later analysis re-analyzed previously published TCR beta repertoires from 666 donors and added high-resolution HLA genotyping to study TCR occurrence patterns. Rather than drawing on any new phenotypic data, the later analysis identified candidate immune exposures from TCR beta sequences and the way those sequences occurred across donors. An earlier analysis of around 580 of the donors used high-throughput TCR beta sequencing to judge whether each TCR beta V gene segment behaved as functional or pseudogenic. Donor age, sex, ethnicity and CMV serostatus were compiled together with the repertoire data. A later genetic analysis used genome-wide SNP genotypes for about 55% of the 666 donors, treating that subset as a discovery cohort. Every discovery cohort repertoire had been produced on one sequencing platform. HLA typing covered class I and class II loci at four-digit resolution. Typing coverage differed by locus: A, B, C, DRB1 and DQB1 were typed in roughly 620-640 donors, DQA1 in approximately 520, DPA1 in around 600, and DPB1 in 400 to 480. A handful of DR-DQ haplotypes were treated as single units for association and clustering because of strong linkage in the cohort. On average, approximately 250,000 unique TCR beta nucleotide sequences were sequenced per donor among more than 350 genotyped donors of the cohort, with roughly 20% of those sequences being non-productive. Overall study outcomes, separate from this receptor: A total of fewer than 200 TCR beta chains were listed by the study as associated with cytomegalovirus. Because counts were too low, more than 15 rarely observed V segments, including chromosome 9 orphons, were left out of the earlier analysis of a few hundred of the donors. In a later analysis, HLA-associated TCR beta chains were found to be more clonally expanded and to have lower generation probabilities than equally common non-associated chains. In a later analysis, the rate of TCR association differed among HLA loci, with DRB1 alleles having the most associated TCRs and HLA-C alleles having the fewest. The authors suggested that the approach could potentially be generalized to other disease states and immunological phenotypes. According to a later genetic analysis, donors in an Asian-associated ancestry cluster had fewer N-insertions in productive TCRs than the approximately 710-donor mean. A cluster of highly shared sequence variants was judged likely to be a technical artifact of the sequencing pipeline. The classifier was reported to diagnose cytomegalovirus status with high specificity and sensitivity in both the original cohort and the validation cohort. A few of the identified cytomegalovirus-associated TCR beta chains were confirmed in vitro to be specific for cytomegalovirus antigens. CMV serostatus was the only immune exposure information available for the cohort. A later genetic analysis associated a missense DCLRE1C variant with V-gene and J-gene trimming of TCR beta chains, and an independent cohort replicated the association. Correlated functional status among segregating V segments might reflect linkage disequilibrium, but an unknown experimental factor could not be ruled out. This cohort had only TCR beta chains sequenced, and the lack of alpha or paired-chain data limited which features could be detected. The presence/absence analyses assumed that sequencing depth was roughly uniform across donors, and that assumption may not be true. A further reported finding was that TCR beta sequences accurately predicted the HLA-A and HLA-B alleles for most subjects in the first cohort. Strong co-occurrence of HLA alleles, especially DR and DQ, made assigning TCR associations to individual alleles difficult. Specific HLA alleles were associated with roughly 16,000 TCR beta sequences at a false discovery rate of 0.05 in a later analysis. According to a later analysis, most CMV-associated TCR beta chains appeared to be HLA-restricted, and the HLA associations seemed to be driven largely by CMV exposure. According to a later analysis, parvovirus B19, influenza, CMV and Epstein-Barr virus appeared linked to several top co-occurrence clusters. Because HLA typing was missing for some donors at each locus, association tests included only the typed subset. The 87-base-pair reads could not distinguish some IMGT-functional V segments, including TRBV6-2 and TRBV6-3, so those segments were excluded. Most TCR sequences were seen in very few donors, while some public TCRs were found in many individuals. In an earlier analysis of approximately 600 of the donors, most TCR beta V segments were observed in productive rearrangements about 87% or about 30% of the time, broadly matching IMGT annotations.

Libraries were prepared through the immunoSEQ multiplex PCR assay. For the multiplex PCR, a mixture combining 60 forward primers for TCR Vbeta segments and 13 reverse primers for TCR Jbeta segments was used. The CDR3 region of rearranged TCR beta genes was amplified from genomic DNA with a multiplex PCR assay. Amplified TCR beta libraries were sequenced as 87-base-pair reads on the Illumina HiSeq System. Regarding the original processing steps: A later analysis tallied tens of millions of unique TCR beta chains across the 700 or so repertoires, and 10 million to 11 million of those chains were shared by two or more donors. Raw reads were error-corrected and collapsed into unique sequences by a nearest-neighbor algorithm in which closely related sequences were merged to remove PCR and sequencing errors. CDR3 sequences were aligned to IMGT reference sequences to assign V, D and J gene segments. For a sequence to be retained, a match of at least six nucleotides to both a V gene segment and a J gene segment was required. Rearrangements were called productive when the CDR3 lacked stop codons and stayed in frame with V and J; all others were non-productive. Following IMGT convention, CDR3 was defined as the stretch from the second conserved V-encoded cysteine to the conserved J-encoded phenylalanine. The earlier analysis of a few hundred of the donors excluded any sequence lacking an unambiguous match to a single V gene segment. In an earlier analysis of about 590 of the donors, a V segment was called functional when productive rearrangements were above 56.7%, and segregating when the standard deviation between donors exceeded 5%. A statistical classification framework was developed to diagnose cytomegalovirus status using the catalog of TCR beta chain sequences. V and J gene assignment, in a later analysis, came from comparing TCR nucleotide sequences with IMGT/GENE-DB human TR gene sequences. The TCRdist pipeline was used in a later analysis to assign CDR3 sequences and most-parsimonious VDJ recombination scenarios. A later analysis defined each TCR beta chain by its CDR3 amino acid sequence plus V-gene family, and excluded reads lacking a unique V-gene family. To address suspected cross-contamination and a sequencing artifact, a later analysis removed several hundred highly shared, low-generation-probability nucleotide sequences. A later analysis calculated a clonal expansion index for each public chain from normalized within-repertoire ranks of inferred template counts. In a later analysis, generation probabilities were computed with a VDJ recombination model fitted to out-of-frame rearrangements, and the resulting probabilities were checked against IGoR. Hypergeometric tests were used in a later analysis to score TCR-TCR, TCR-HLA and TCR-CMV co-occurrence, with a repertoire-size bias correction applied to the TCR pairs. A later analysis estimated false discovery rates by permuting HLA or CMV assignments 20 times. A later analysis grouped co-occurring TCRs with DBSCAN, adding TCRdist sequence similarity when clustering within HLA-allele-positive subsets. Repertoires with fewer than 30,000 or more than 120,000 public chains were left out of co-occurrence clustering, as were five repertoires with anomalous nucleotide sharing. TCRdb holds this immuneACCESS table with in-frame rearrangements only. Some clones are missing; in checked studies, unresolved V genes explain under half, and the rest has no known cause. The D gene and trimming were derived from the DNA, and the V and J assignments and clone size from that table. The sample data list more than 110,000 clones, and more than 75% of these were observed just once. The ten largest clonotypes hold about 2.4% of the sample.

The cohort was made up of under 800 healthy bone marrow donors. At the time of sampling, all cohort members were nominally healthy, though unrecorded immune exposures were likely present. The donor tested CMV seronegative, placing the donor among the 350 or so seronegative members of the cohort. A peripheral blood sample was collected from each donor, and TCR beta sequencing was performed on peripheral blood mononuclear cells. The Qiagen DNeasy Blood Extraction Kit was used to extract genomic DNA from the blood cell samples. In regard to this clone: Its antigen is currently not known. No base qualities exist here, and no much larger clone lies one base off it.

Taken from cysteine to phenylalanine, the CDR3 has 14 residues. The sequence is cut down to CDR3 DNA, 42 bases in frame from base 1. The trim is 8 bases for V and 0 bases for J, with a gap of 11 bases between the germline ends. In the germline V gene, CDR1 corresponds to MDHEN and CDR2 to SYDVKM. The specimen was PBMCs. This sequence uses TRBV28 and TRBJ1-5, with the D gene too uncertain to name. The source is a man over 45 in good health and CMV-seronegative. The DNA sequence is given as TGTGCCAGCTCCGGACTTACTAGCAATCAGCCCCAGCATTTT. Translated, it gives CASSGLTSNQPQHF. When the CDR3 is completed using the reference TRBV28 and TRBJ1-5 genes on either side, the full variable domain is DVKVTQSSRYLVKRTGEKVFLECVQDMDHENMFWYRQDPGLGLRLIYFSYDVKMKEKGDIPEGYSVSREKKERFSLILESASTNQTSMYLCASSGLTSNQPQHFGDGTRLSIL.